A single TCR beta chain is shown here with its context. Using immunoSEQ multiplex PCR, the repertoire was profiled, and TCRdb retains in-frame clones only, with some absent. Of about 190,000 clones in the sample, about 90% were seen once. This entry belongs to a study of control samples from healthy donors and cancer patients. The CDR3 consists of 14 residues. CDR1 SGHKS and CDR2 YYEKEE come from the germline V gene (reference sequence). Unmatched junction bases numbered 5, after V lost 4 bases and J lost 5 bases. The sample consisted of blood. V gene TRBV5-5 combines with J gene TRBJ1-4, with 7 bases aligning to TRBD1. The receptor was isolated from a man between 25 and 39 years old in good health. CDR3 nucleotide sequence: TGTGCCAGCAGCAATCAACAGGGGAATGAAAAACTGTTTTTT. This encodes CASSNQQGNEKLFF.